Listed below are T cell receptor beta chains from one sample, sequenced in a study of glioma-infiltrating T cells. TCRdb ran MiXCR on the multiplex PCR reads and lists one entry per CDR3 protein. The top ten clones hold over 15% of a sample with more than 110,000 distinct CDR3 sequences, 30% to 40% of them seen once. The sample was glioma tissue, nonneoplastic brain tissue, or PBMCs (not recorded which). These receptors originate from a human donor with low-grade glioma or glioblastoma, undergoing nonglioma brain surgery, or in good health (not recorded which). Each CDR3 is given with its conserved first and last residue. D genes are given only for firm matches. Only part of the rows carry a size: once, few, many, or a class if the clone is expanded.

size: .
J: TRBJ2-3
V: TRBV7-9
D: TRBD2
CDR3: CATEAGTSGSTQYF
DNA: TGTGCCACCGAAGCAGGGACTAGCGGGAGTACGCAGTATTTT

size: few
J: TRBJ2-1
V: TRBV20-1
D: .
CDR3: CSASDRFYNEQFF
DNA: TGCAGTGCCAGCGACAGGTTCTACAATGAGCAGTTCTTC

size: .
J: TRBJ2-5
V: TRBV6-1
D: TRBD2
CDR3: CASSPGALAGGGETQYF
DNA: TGTGCCAGCAGCCCGGGGGCCCTAGCGGGGGGCGGGGAGACCCAGTACTTC

size: .
J: TRBJ1-1
V: TRBV4-1
D: .
CDR3: CSSSQVRSDIRTEAFF
DNA: TGCTCCAGCAGCCAAGTTAGGTCCGACATCAGGACTGAAGCTTTCTTT

size: many
J: TRBJ2-1
V: TRBV27
D: TRBD2
CDR3: CASLTGTSGRTEQFF
DNA: TGTGCCAGCCTAACGGGGACTAGCGGGAGAACGGAGCAGTTCTTC

size: few
J: TRBJ2-7
V: TRBV24-1
D: .
CDR3: CATSDFTGSGYEQYF
DNA: TGTGCCACCAGTGATTTTACGGGTAGCGGCTACGAGCAGTACTTC

size: few
J: TRBJ1-2
V: TRBV20-1
D: .
CDR3: CSAPQDNYGYTF
DNA: TGCAGTGCTCCGCAGGATAACTATGGCTACACCTTC

size: .
J: TRBJ2-1
V: TRBV20-1
D: TRBD1
CDR3: CSARDRESYNEQFF
DNA: TGCAGTGCTAGGGACAGGGAATCCTACAATGAGCAGTTCTTC

size: many
J: TRBJ2-3
V: TRBV7-8
D: TRBD1
CDR3: CASSRTPTGGDTQYF
DNA: TGTGCCAGCAGCCGGACACCTACAGGGGGAGATACGCAGTATTTT

size: few
J: TRBJ1-5
V: TRBV12-3/TRBV12-4
D: .
CDR3: CASRRSDQPQHF
DNA: TGTGCCAGCAGGCGGTCCGATCAGCCCCAGCATTTT

size: .
J: TRBJ2-1
V: TRBV15
D: TRBD2
CDR3: CATSRLAGEHNEQFF
DNA: TGTGCCACCAGCAGACTAGCGGGAGAACACAATGAGCAGTTCTTC

size: few
J: TRBJ2-3
V: TRBV7-8
D: TRBD2
CDR3: CASSSPGGLAADTQYF
DNA: TGTGCCAGCAGCTCCCCAGGGGGACTAGCAGCGGATACGCAGTATTTT

size: .
J: TRBJ1-2
V: TRBV24-1
D: .
CDR3: CATSDHGPGVGYTF
DNA: TGTGCCACCAGTGATCACGGGCCCGGAGTAGGCTACACCTTC

size: few
J: TRBJ1-5
V: TRBV7-8
D: TRBD1
CDR3: CASSLVGQEFNQPQHF
DNA: TGTGCCAGCAGCTTAGTTGGACAGGAGTTCAATCAGCCCCAGCATTTT

size: many
J: TRBJ1-5
V: TRBV27
D: .
CDR3: CASNSGTGNQPQHF
DNA: TGTGCCAGCAACTCCGGGACGGGTAATCAGCCCCAGCATTTT

size: .
J: TRBJ2-6
V: TRBV6-2/TRBV6-3
D: TRBD1
CDR3: CASSSLGQGSSGANVLTF
DNA: TGTGCCAGCAGTTCTCTGGGACAGGGAAGCTCTGGGGCCAACGTCCTGACTTTC

size: .
J: TRBJ1-1
V: TRBV6-1
D: .
CDR3: CASSETGRLNTEAFF
DNA: TGTGCCAGCAGTGAGACGGGACGGCTGAACACTGAAGCTTTCTTT

size: .
J: TRBJ2-1
V: TRBV24-1
D: .
CDR3: CASSYFLTGLSAYNEQFF
DNA: TGTGCCAGCAGTTACTTTCTCACCGGACTAAGCGCCTACAATGAGCAGTTCTTC

size: .
J: TRBJ2-5
V: TRBV29-1
D: TRBD1
CDR3: CSVGGQGGGETQYF
DNA: TGCAGCGTTGGGGGACAGGGCGGAGGAGAGACCCAGTACTTC

size: few
J: TRBJ2-1
V: TRBV12-3/TRBV12-4
D: TRBD2
CDR3: CASLSASGFYNEQFF
DNA: TGTGCCAGCCTCTCCGCTAGCGGGTTCTACAATGAGCAGTTCTTC